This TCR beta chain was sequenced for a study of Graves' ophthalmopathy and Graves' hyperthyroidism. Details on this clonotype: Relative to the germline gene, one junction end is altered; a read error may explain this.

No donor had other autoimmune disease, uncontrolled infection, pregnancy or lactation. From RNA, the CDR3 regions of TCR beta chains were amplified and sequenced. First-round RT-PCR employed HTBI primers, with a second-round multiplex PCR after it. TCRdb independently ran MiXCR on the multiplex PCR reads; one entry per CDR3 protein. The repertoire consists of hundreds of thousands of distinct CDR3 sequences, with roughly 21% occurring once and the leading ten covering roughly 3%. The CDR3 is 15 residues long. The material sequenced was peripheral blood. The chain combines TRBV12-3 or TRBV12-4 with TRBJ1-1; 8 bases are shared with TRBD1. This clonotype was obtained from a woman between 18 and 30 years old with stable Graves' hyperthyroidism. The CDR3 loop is CARSLAGGTNTEAFF. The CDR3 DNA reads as TGTGCCCGCAGTTTAGCAGGGGGCACGAACACTGAAGCTTTCTTT.